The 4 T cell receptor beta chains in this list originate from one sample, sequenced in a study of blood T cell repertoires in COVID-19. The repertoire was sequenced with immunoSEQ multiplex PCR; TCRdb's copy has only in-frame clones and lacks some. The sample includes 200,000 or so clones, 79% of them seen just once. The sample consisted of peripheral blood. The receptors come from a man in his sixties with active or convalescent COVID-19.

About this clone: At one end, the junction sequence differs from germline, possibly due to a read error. CDR3 coding DNA: TGTACCAGCAGCCCCCGGACTAGCAATTACAATGAGCAGTTCTTC. It is translated as CTSSPRTSNYNEQFF. The chain links TRBV4-2 to TRBJ2-1, with TRBD2 matching 8 bases. The germline V gene encodes CDR1 LGHNA and CDR2 YNFKEQ. The CDR3 covers 15 residues.

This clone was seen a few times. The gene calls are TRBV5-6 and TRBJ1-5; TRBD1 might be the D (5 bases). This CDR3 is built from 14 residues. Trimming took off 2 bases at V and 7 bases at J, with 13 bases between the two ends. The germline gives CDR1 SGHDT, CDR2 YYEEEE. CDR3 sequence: CASSLSGTRQPQHF. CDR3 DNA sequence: TGTGCCAGCAGCTTATCCGGGACTAGGCAGCCCCAGCATTTT.

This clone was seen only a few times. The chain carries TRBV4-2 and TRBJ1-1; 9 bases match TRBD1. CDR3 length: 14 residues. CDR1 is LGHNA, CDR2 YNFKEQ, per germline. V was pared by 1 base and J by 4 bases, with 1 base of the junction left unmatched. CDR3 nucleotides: TGTGCCAGCAGCCAAGGGGGACAGGGCACTGAAGCTTTCTTT. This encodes CASSQGGQGTEAFF.

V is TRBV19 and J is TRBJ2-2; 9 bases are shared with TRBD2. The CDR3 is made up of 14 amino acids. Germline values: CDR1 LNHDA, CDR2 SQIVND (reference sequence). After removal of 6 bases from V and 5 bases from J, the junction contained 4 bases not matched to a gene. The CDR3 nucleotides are TGTGCCAGTAGCTTAGCGGGAGAGACCGGGGAGCTGTTTTTT. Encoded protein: CASSLAGETGELFF.